This T cell receptor beta chain comes out of a study of identical twins. Study conclusions and caveats: Donors were not followed over many years; analysis was cross-sectional. Analyses of zero insertions could, in part, be confounded by invariant MAIT and iNKT cells. Modelling approaches yielded underestimates of out-of-frame TCR alpha sharing between monozygotic twins.

CDR1 is MNHEY, CDR2 SVGAGI, per germline. The CDR3 consists of 16 residues. V was trimmed by 0 bases and J by 1 base, leaving 12 bases between them. Points on this clonotype: What it binds is not known.

TCRdb passed the 5' RACE reads through MiXCR, listing each CDR3 protein once. Of 450,000 to 600,000 distinct CDR3 sequences listed, 20% to 25% were seen once; the top ten hold about 0.48%. These same data were also listed under a study on yellow fever vaccine responses in identical twins.

What was sequenced was CD4+ T cells sorted from blood. This sequence originates from a woman between 18 and 30 years old in good health. The J gene is TRBJ2-5, the V gene TRBV6-5, with no clear D. The DNA for the CDR3 is TGTGCCAGCAGTTACTCAGGCACAGCTGTCCAAGAGACCCAGTACTTC. Translation: CASSYSGTAVQETQYF.